A single TCR beta chain is shown here with its context. No antigen is known for it. There are no base qualities to consult, and no much larger clone falls within one base. The sample is drawn from a study of cytomegalovirus exposure and HLA in healthy donors (dated by TCRdb to 2016 to 2017). Study-wide context: An earlier analysis of roughly 570 of the donors reported 250 to 350 Gb of sequence data and 95 million to 140 million unique TCR beta sequences obtained from about 170 million T cells. Genome-wide SNP genotypes for about 65% of the 666 donors were used in a later genetic analysis, which treated that subset as a discovery cohort. Using immunosequencing, the study profiled T cell repertoires from 640 or so subjects and related those repertoires to cytomegalovirus serostatus. The number of donors typed differed by locus, with about 620-630 for A, B, C, DRB1 and DQB1, around 500 for DQA1, under 610 for DPA1, and around 430 for DPB1. To study patterns of TCR occurrence, a later analysis re-analyzed previously published TCR beta repertoires from several hundred donors and added high-resolution HLA genotyping. The study aimed to test whether signatures of past pathogen exposure could be identified by cataloging public T cell receptors. In addition to the first cohort of 650 to 750 subjects, a separate validation cohort of 130 or so different subjects was used. An earlier analysis of approximately 630 of the donors applied high-throughput TCR beta sequencing to assess whether each TCR beta V gene segment acted as functional or pseudogenic. Because of strong linkage in the cohort, roughly five DR-DQ haplotypes were treated as single units for association and clustering. The later analysis used no new phenotypic data to find candidate immune exposures, relying instead on TCR beta sequences and their occurrence across donors. Every repertoire in the discovery cohort had been generated on one and the same sequencing platform. The genetic ancestry cluster associated with self-reported Caucasian donors included around four fifths of the approximately 410 genotyped donors. An early release covering some 640 HLA-typed donors comprised roughly 300 gigabases of sequencing data and around 86 million unique TCR sequences. Donor age, sex, ethnicity and CMV serostatus were compiled together with the repertoire data. HLA typing included class I and class II loci at four-digit resolution. To predict cytomegalovirus infection status, the study combined high-throughput TCR immunosequencing, statistical association of individual TCRs with disease status, and machine learning. Among some 410 genotyped donors of the cohort, an average of roughly 230,000 unique TCR beta nucleotide sequences was sequenced per donor, of which about 18% were non-productive.

In total, approximately 700 healthy bone marrow donors made up the cohort. At the time of sampling, every cohort member was nominally healthy, though immune exposures that went unrecorded were likely present. The donor was CMV seropositive and belonged to the group of 250 to 300 seropositive cohort members. Each donor provided a peripheral blood sample, and peripheral blood mononuclear cells were used for TCR beta sequencing. Genomic DNA was extracted from the blood cell samples with the Qiagen DNeasy Blood Extraction Kit. Libraries came from the immunoSEQ multiplex PCR assay. For the multiplex PCR, a mixture combining 60 forward primers for TCR Vbeta segments and 13 reverse primers for TCR Jbeta segments was used. A multiplex PCR assay on genomic DNA amplified the CDR3 region of rearranged TCR beta genes. On the Illumina HiSeq System, the amplified TCR beta libraries were sequenced as 87-base-pair reads. The study's own analysis went as follows. A later analysis counted approximately 76 million unique TCR beta chains across the approximately 700 repertoires, and some 12 million of these chains were shared by at least two donors. A nearest-neighbor algorithm error-corrected the raw reads and collapsed the reads into unique sequences, merging closely related sequences to remove PCR and sequencing errors. CDR3 sequences were aligned to IMGT reference sequences to assign V, D and J gene segments. Each retained sequence needed at least a six-nucleotide match to both a V gene segment and a J gene segment. A rearrangement counted as productive if the CDR3 had no stop codons and remained in frame with V and J, and every other rearrangement counted as non-productive. CDR3 was defined by IMGT convention, running from the second conserved V-encoded cysteine to the conserved J-encoded phenylalanine. The earlier analysis of about 530 of the donors excluded any sequence lacking an unambiguous match to a single V gene segment. An earlier analysis of several hundred of the donors classified V segments as functional when productive rearrangements were above 56.7% and as segregating when the standard deviation between donors was above 5%. A statistical classification framework was developed to diagnose cytomegalovirus status using the catalog of TCR beta chain sequences. A later analysis assigned V and J genes by comparing TCR nucleotide sequences with IMGT/GENE-DB human TR gene sequences. A later analysis assigned CDR3 sequences and most-parsimonious VDJ recombination scenarios with the TCRdist pipeline. In a later analysis, every TCR beta chain was defined by the combination of its CDR3 amino acid sequence and its V-gene family, and reads without a unique V-gene family were dropped. As a way to deal with suspected cross-contamination and a sequencing artifact, a later analysis dropped 450 to 700 nucleotide sequences that were highly shared and had low generation probability. For each public chain, a later analysis derived a clonal expansion index from normalized ranks of inferred template counts within each repertoire. Generation probabilities in a later analysis came from a VDJ recombination model fitted to out-of-frame rearrangements, and those results were checked against IGoR. A later analysis scored TCR-TCR, TCR-HLA and TCR-CMV co-occurrence with hypergeometric tests, applying a repertoire-size bias correction to TCR pairs. In a later analysis, false discovery rates were estimated by permuting HLA or CMV assignments 20 times. In a later analysis, co-occurring TCRs were grouped using DBSCAN, with TCRdist sequence similarity added in when clustering inside HLA-allele-positive subsets. Repertoires with fewer than 30,000 or more than 120,000 public chains, plus five repertoires with anomalous nucleotide sharing, were excluded from co-occurrence clustering. TCRdb took this table from immuneACCESS and kept in-frame rearrangements with V and J called. Such tables lack part of the clones; where checked against another copy, unresolved V genes explain under half of the gap, and the rest is unexplained. V and J calls and clone size are given by that table; D and trimming were obtained from the DNA. The sample records approximately 120,000 clones, roughly four fifths of which are singletons. Of the sample, 4% to 5% is held by the ten largest clones.

The full study reports these points: A further reported finding was that TCR beta sequences accurately predicted the HLA-A and HLA-B alleles for most subjects in the first cohort. Compared with equally common non-associated chains, HLA-associated TCR beta chains in a later analysis were more clonally expanded and had lower generation probabilities. In an earlier analysis of some 550 of the donors, most TCR beta V segments were observed in productive rearrangements about 90% or about 30% of the time, broadly matching IMGT annotations. Several of the top co-occurrence clusters appeared to be linked to parvovirus B19, influenza, CMV and Epstein-Barr virus, according to a later analysis. CMV serostatus was the only immune exposure information available for the cohort. The authors suggested that the approach could potentially be extended to other disease states and immunological phenotypes. This cohort had only TCR beta chains sequenced, and the lack of alpha or paired-chain data limited which features could be detected. In a later analysis, TCR association rates were found to vary across HLA loci, with the most associated TCRs seen for DRB1 alleles and the fewest for HLA-C alleles. HLA typing was unavailable for some donors at each locus, so association tests used only the typed subset. Correlated functional status among segregating V segments might reflect linkage disequilibrium, but an unknown experimental factor could not be ruled out. Most CMV-associated TCR beta chains appeared to be HLA-restricted in a later analysis, and the HLA associations seemed to be driven largely by CMV exposure. In vitro tests confirmed that a few of the cytomegalovirus-associated TCR beta chains recognize cytomegalovirus antigens. A later genetic analysis associated a missense DCLRE1C variant with V-gene and J-gene trimming of TCR beta chains, and an independent cohort replicated the association. The earlier analysis of a few hundred of the donors excluded 15 to 20 rarely observed V segments, including chromosome 9 orphons, because counts were too low. A cluster of highly shared sequence variants was judged likely to be a technical artifact of the sequencing pipeline. In the study, about 150 TCR beta chains were listed as associated with cytomegalovirus. A later analysis associated about 17,000 TCR beta sequences with specific HLA alleles at a false discovery rate of 0.05. While some public TCRs were present in many individuals, most TCR sequences turned up only very rarely across donors. Assigning TCR associations to individual alleles was difficult when HLA alleles, especially DR and DQ, strongly co-occurred. According to a later genetic analysis, donors in an Asian-associated ancestry cluster had fewer N-insertions in productive TCRs than the approximately 650-donor mean. The classifier was reported to diagnose cytomegalovirus status with high specificity and sensitivity in both the original and validation cohorts. Roughly uniform sequencing depth across donors was assumed in presence/absence analyses, although this assumption may not hold.

The sequenced material came from PBMCs. This receptor was obtained from a woman in her 50s in good health and CMV-seropositive.

The bases are TGTGCCAGCAGCGTAGGGGCTAGCGGGGGGGCAAATGAGCAGTTCTTC. It encodes CASSVGASGGANEQFF. The sequence is built from TRBV9 and TRBJ2-1, with 12 middle bases fitting TRBD2. The CDR3 sequence holds 16 residues, the cysteine and phenylalanine included. Here the CDR3 DNA is all that survives: 48 bases in frame from base 1. Trimming leaves V shorter by 0 bases and J shorter by 7 bases, with the junction holding 5 bases beyond the gene matches. For CDR1 and CDR2, the germline V gene lists SGDLS and YYNGEE.